The 20 T cell receptor beta chains below all came from one sample that was sequenced in a study of blood T cell repertoires in COVID-19. Repertoires were generated with immunoSEQ multiplex PCR, while TCRdb's copy carries only in-frame clones and drops some. The sample has under 200,000 clones, approximately 90% seen once. The material sequenced was peripheral blood. Receptors originate from a man aged 18 to 29 with acute or convalescent COVID-19.

V is TRBV6-6 and J is TRBJ2-1, with TRBD2 matching 8 bases. The junction had 10 bases not matched to a gene; V was cut back by 5 bases and J by 1 base. CDR3 size: 17 residues. Germline values: CDR1 MNHNY, CDR2 SVGAGI (reference sequence). CDR3 protein: CASSPNTSGRSYNEQFF. In DNA, the CDR3 is TGTGCCAGCAGTCCAAATACTAGCGGTCGGTCCTACAATGAGCAGTTCTTC.

The rearrangement uses TRBV9 and TRBJ1-1; 10 nucleotides line up with TRBD1. V lost 3 bases to trimming and J lost 4 bases; unmatched junction nucleotides: 6. Germline CDR1 SGDLS, CDR2 YYNGEE. The CDR3 spans 15 residues. CDR3 DNA sequence: TGTGCCAGCAGCGGACAGGGGGCGCGGGGCACTGAAGCTTTCTTT. It translates to CASSGQGARGTEAFF.

The rearrangement uses TRBV27 and TRBJ2-1; 8 nucleotides align to TRBD2. V was clipped by 2 bases and J by 4 bases; unmatched bases: 13. CDR1 is MNHEY and CDR2 is SMNVEV in the germline V gene (reference sequence). This CDR3 region has 18 residues. CDR3 DNA: TGTGCCAGCAGTTTAAACGGGGGGGCCAATTCGTTTTACAATGAGCAGTTCTTC. Protein sequence: CASSLNGGANSFYNEQFF.

This clone came up a few times. The gene calls are TRBV10-2 and TRBJ2-7, with D possibly matching TRBD1 (6 bases). From germline, CDR1 is WSHSY and CDR2 SAAADI. Trimming removed 4 bases from V and 1 base from J, with 14 bases in between. The CDR3 runs 15 residues. CDR3 DNA sequence: TGCGCCAGCAGTGGAGGGGGACCCCTGTCCTACGAGCAGTACTTC. Amino acid sequence: CASSGGGPLSYEQYF.

CDR3 amino acids: CASSGSPSGLNYGYTF. In DNA form, the CDR3 reads TGTGCCAGCAGTGGGAGCCCGTCGGGATTAAACTATGGCTACACCTTC. The chain couples TRBV2 to TRBJ1-2; D unclear. The V and J ends lost 4 bases and 2 bases respectively, with 17 bases between them. The CDR3 has 16 amino acids. Germline lookup yields CDR1 SNHLY and CDR2 FYNNEI.

This clone was observed once. J is TRBJ1-2 and V is TRBV27; 9 bases align to TRBD1. The length of the CDR3 is 14 residues. Germline-derived CDR1 and CDR2 are MNHEY and SMNVEV (reference sequence). The V gene end was trimmed by 6 bases and the J gene end by 12 bases; junction bases not matched to a gene: 14. In DNA form, the CDR3 reads TGTGCCAGCAGCCATACGCCGGGACAGGGTGTTAACACCTTC. This codes for CASSHTPGQGVNTF.

V is TRBV18 and J is TRBJ1-1, with D perhaps TRBD1 (5 bases). In germline, CDR1 is KGHSH, CDR2 LQKENI. Trimming stripped 2 bases from V and 1 base from J, with 14 bases between. This CDR3 spans 16 amino acids. CDR3 bases: TGTGCCAGCTCACCATACACCGGGACTACGAACACTGAAGCTTTCTTT. Its protein is CASSPYTGTTNTEAFF. Complete variable domain (other parts from reference TRBV18 and TRBJ1-1): NAGVMQNPRHLVRRRGQEARLRCSPMKGHSHVYWYRQLPEEGLKFMVYLQKENIIDESGMPKERFSAEFPKEGPSILRIQQVVRGDSAAYFCASSPYTGTTNTEAFFGQGTRLTVV.

In its sample, this clone was seen once. The chain combines TRBV5-1 with TRBJ1-3, with 8 bases fitting TRBD1. Losses at the gene ends were 3 bases for V and 2 bases for J; bases not matched to a gene: 7. This CDR3 region has 16 residues. Germline V gene data show CDR1 as SGHRS and CDR2 as YFSETQ. This CDR3 reads CASSYSGQGAGNTIYF. The CDR3 DNA is TGCGCCAGCAGCTATTCTGGACAGGGTGCTGGAAACACCATATATTTT.

The chain joins TRBV3-1 (or the pseudogene TRBV3-2) to TRBJ2-2, with 8 bases matching TRBD2. Germline values: CDR1 LGHDT, CDR2 YNNKEL (reference sequence). The CDR3 runs 16 residues. The V segment lost 4 bases and the J segment 6 bases; nucleotides outside the gene matches: 10. CDR3 nucleotide sequence: TGTGCCAGCAGCCCCCCCGGACTAGCTAACCCCGGGGAGCTGTTTTTT. It codes for CASSPPGLANPGELFF.

The chain employs TRBV6-1 and TRBJ1-1, with D unclear. Germline-derived CDR1 and CDR2 are MNHNS and SASEGT. This CDR3 comprises 13 residues. Trimming took off 2 bases at V and 11 bases at J, with 15 bases between the two ends. CDR3 nucleotide sequence: TGTGCCAGCAGTGAATCGTCGGGGAGGACGGCTTTCTTT. Its protein product is CASSESSGRTAFF.

This clone was seen a single time. The chain joins TRBV10-2 to TRBJ2-2, with D perhaps matching TRBD2 (6 bases). Germline V lookup: CDR1 WSHSY, CDR2 SAAADI. The CDR3 extends over 16 amino acids. Trimming removed 1 base at V and 0 bases at J, with 9 bases between. DNA of the CDR3: TGCGCCAGCAGTGAGTTAGCGGTTTCGAACACCGGGGAGCTGTTTTTT. Its translation: CASSELAVSNTGELFF.

This clone was counted a few times. The chain combines TRBV11-2 with TRBJ1-5; 10 bases fit TRBD1. The CDR3 runs 18 residues. CDR1 and CDR2 from the germline V gene are SGHAT and FQNNGV. Unmatched junction bases numbered 12, after V lost 1 base and J lost 6 bases. The CDR3 sequence is CASSLGGNGQGVGQPQHF. The CDR3 DNA follows: TGTGCCAGCAGCTTAGGGGGTAATGGACAGGGGGTCGGTCAGCCCCAGCATTTT.

The V gene is TRBV6-4, the J gene TRBJ2-1; a possible D gene is TRBD2 (5 bases). Germline lookup yields CDR1 MRHNA and CDR2 SNTAGT. The CDR3 runs to 14 residues. V was trimmed by 10 bases and J by 2 bases, leaving 15 bases between them. For the CDR3, the DNA is TGTGCCACCTCAGCGGACTCACCCTACAATGAGCAGTTCTTC. It is translated as CATSADSPYNEQFF.

This sequence joins TRBV19 and TRBJ2-2, with TRBD1 identical over 11 bases. The CDR3 runs to 14 residues. Looked up from germline, CDR1 is LNHDA and CDR2 is SQIVND (reference sequence). With V trimmed by 8 bases and J by 6 bases, 5 bases remained unmatched. CDR3 region: CASSRDRGAGELFF. The CDR3 region has the DNA TGTGCCAGTTCTAGGGACAGGGGGGCCGGGGAGCTGTTTTTT.

This clone was seen only once. This chain joins TRBV2 and TRBJ2-1; D is unresolved. The germline V and J ends were trimmed by 4 bases and 0 bases, with 16 bases remaining between them. CDR1 and CDR2 (germline): SNHLY, FYNNEI. CDR3 size: 17 residues. The CDR3 sequence: CASSARRVASSYNEQFF. The CDR3 DNA sequence: TGTGCCAGCAGTGCCCGTAGAGTAGCAAGCTCCTACAATGAGCAGTTCTTC.

This sequence joins TRBV29-1 and TRBJ1-2; 7 bases fit TRBD1. CDR3 length: 12 residues. The trim removed 4 bases at V and 5 bases at J, leaving 4 bases unmatched. Looked up from germline, CDR1 is SQVTM and CDR2 is ANQGSEA. The chain's CDR3 is CSVGDSDYGYTF. The CDR3 DNA follows: TGCAGCGTTGGGGACAGTGATTATGGCTACACCTTC.

With regard to this clone: This sample includes further DNA sequences coding for the same CDR3. This CDR3 reads CASSPTGTGNTIYF. In DNA form, the CDR3 reads TGTGCCAGCTCCCCGACAGGGACGGGAAACACCATATATTTT. The chain uses TRBV18 and TRBJ1-3; TRBD1 aligns across 7 bases. With V trimmed by 6 bases and J by 4 bases, 6 bases remained unmatched. This CDR3 is 14 amino acids long. Per germline, CDR1 KGHSH and CDR2 LQKENI. The complete variable domain, with remaining parts taken from reference TRBV18 and TRBJ1-3, reads NAGVMQNPRHLVRRRGQEARLRCSPMKGHSHVYWYRQLPEEGLKFMVYLQKENIIDESGMPKERFSAEFPKEGPSILRIQQVVRGDSAAYFCASSPTGTGNTIYFGEGSWLTVV.

This chain links TRBV9 with TRBJ1-1; weak D call: TRBD1 (6 bases). The V and J ends lost 3 bases and 3 bases respectively, with 9 bases between them. This CDR3 comprises 13 residues. Germline loops: CDR1 SGDLS, CDR2 YYNGEE. CDR3 nucleotides: TGTGCCAGCAGCGACGGGGGGCACACTGAAGCTTTCTTT. Encoded protein: CASSDGGHTEAFF.

The rearrangement joins TRBV5-1 to TRBJ1-3, with D tentatively TRBD1 (6 bases). Germline V lookup: CDR1 SGHRS, CDR2 YFSETQ. Trimming shortened V by 0 bases and J by 2 bases, and 15 bases separated the two germline ends. CDR3 length: 17 residues. CDR3 nucleotides: TGCGCCAGCAGCTTGGAAAATAGGGGGAAAACTGGAAACACCATATATTTT. Its translation is CASSLENRGKTGNTIYF.

The chain has TRBV19 and TRBJ2-6; unclear D gene. This CDR3 is built from 16 residues. Trimming left V 4 bases short and J 0 bases short, with 10 bases between. Germline values: CDR1 LNHDA, CDR2 SQIVND (reference sequence). The CDR3 region is CASSTRHTSGANVLTF. The CDR3 DNA is TGTGCCAGTAGTACCCGACACACCTCTGGGGCCAACGTCCTGACTTTC.